A single sample is the source of the 3 T cell receptor beta chains below, sequenced in a study of cytomegalovirus exposure and HLA in healthy donors (dated by TCRdb to between 2016 and 2019). The library was produced with the immunoSEQ multiplex PCR assay. For the multiplex PCR, a mixture combining 60 forward primers for TCR Vbeta segments and 13 reverse primers for TCR Jbeta segments was used. TCRdb took over this immuneACCESS table, retaining in-frame rearrangements with V and J assigned. Such tables are incomplete; in checked studies, under half of the missing clones stem from an unresolved V gene, and the remainder is unexplained. This sample holds about 160,000 clones; 85% were observed only once. Of the sample, 1% falls within the top ten clones. The source material was PBMCs. These receptors all come from a boy between 2 and 10 years old in good health and CMV-seronegative.

This sequence joins TRBV28 and TRBJ1-1; TRBD1 agrees at 11 bases. The V gene's germline CDR1 is MDHEN and CDR2 SYDVKM. V dropped 6 bases and J dropped 4; count of bases not matched to a gene: 7. CDR3 length: 15 amino acids. The CDR3 DNA follows: TGTGCCAGCAGGATTTCCGGGACAGGGGGCACTGAAGCTTTCTTT. The encoded protein is CASRISGTGGTEAFF.

J is TRBJ2-2 and V is TRBV27; TRBD2 aligns across 12 bases. In germline, CDR1 is MNHEY, CDR2 SMNVEV (reference sequence). V shed 4 bases, J shed 3 bases, and the junction held 12 bases outside the gene matches. CDR3 length equals 19 residues. CDR3: CASSSGLAGLSRDTGELFF. In DNA, the CDR3 is TGTGCCAGCAGTTCCGGACTAGCGGGACTATCCAGGGACACCGGGGAGCTGTTTTTT.

J is TRBJ2-1 and V is TRBV19; 10 bases are a match to TRBD1. The germline gives CDR1 LNHDA, CDR2 SQIVND (reference sequence). The CDR3 extends over 14 amino acids. Losses at the gene ends were 7 bases for V and 6 bases for J; bases not matched to a gene: 6. CDR3 residues: CASMDRGGINEQFF. In DNA, the CDR3 is TGTGCCAGTATGGACAGGGGGGGAATCAATGAGCAGTTCTTC.